The entry below describes one T cell receptor (beta chain). Its antigen remains unknown. Vbeta (60) and Jbeta (13) primers were used in the PCR. Assay used: immunoSEQ multiplex PCR; TCRdb lists only in-frame clones, some missing. The sample holds 100,000 or so clones, 78% seen once. The CDR3 length is 14 residues. V lost 6 bases, J lost 1 base, and 7 bases lay in between. Per the germline V gene, CDR1 is LNHDA and CDR2 is SQIVND (reference sequence). The sample belongs to a study of cytomegalovirus exposure and HLA in healthy donors. Study findings and constraints: Previously analyzed data showed that most TCR beta V segments were productive at a frequency of about 90% or about 30%. Later analysis indicated greater clonal expansion among HLA-associated TCR beta chains than among equally common other chains.

Material for sequencing was PBMCs. V and J are TRBV19 and TRBJ2-6; tentatively, D is TRBD2 (5 bases). The TCR comes from a woman in her forties in good health and CMV-seropositive. In DNA, the CDR3 is TGTGCCAGTAGGCGGGTGTCTGGGGCCAACGTCCTGACTTTC. Translated: CASRRVSGANVLTF.